One sample yielded the 5 T cell receptor beta chains listed below, sequenced in a study of technical replicates of blood from several donors. Profiled with immunoSEQ multiplex PCR; TCRdb holds only in-frame clones, not every one. This sample has over 85,000 clones; 94% occur once, and the top ten carry approximately 0.25%. The material sequenced was T cells isolated from PBMCs. These receptors were taken from a human donor in good health.

V usage is TRBV29-1 and J usage is TRBJ2-2, with 9 bases aligning to TRBD2. V shed 4 bases and J 2 bases; nucleotides not matched to a gene: 5. CDR3 length: 15 residues. Germline V gene lookup returns CDR1 SQVTM and CDR2 ANQGSEA. The CDR3 DNA follows: TGCAGCGTTGCTTTAGCGGGGGATAACACCGGGGAGCTGTTTTTT. The encoded protein is CSVALAGDNTGELFF.

This chain uses TRBV2 with TRBJ2-7; D unresolved. Trimming shortened V by 3 bases and J by 3 bases, and 3 bases separated the two germline ends. This CDR3 is built from 11 residues. CDR1 is SNHLY, CDR2 FYNNEI, per germline. This chain's CDR3 is CASSDYYEQYF. CDR3 bases: TGTGCCAGCAGTGACTACTACGAGCAGTACTTC.

The chain joins TRBV5-4 to TRBJ2-1; the match to TRBD2 covers 8 bases. The CDR3 contains 16 residues. Germline-derived CDR1 and CDR2 are SGHNT and YYREEE (reference sequence). V lost 2 bases and J lost 0; bases outside the gene matches: 4. DNA for the CDR3: TGTGCCAGCAGCTTCGGGGGGGCTATCTCCTACAATGAGCAGTTCTTC. Translation: CASSFGGAISYNEQFF.

The CDR3 spells CASSQDPFGQGGSPLHF. CDR3 DNA: TGTGCCAGCAGCCAAGATCCGTTCGGGCAGGGGGGTTCACCCCTCCACTTT. The rearrangement uses TRBV4-2 and TRBJ1-6; the match to TRBD1 covers 7 bases. This CDR3 comprises 17 residues. The germline V gene has CDR1 LGHNA and CDR2 YNFKEQ. V shed 0 bases, J shed 9 bases, and the junction held 11 bases outside the gene matches.

The chain links TRBV7-6 to TRBJ1-1; D is possibly TRBD1 (5 bases). Trimming took off 5 bases at V and 0 bases at J, with 13 bases between the two ends. The CDR3 is made up of 15 amino acids. Germline V gene data show CDR1 as SGHVS and CDR2 as FNYEAQ. Here the CDR3 reads CASSASSGMNTEAFF. CDR3 DNA: TGTGCCAGCAGCGCCAGTTCAGGGATGAACACTGAAGCTTTCTTT.